The entry below describes one TCR beta chain. Germline V lookup: CDR1 SGHNT, CDR2 YYREEE (reference sequence). V was trimmed by 2 bases and J by 5 bases, leaving 13 bases between them. The CDR3 has 14 amino acids. The record originates from a study of radiation and T cells in renal cell carcinoma. As for time point: blood 2 weeks post-SBRT. Indicated treatment: 15 Gy SBRT to primary tumor, nephrectomy 4 weeks later. The data were produced by immunoSEQ multiplex PCR, yet TCRdb's version contains in-frame clones alone and is incomplete. Among 20,000 to 30,000 clones, 81% were seen once, and the ten largest hold 30% to 40%.

The gene calls are TRBV5-4 and TRBJ2-5, with D possibly TRBD2 on 6 matching bases. This receptor was taken from a man aged 60 to 75 with renal cell carcinoma. The sample in question was blood, obtained from a patient whose treatment included radiotherapy and nephrectomy. CDR3 sequence: CASSFGAGRETQYF. For the CDR3, the DNA is TGTGCCAGCAGCTTCGGCGCGGGAAGGGAGACCCAGTACTTC.